The rows below give T cell receptor beta chains drawn from one sample of a study of monozygotic twins with inflammatory bowel disease. One entry per CDR3 protein, without DNA, is what TCRdb gives after re-calling the 5' RACE reads. The ten most abundant clones cover roughly 2.5% of a sample with fewer than 150,000 distinct CDR3 sequences. The specimen sequenced was blood. The receptors stem from a human donor with ulcerative colitis or Crohn's disease, or a healthy co-twin of an affected twin (not recorded which). The CDR3 runs from the conserved cysteine through the conserved F or W. Each record gives: V gene, J gene, CDR3 protein.

TRBV6-2/TRBV6-3,TRBJ2-1,CASRDRVWDYNEQFF
TRBV12-3/TRBV12-4,TRBJ1-2,CASSFTGTGVTGYTF
TRBV12-3/TRBV12-4,TRBJ2-6,CASSSPGSPGANVLTF
TRBV20-1,TRBJ2-3,CSASPMSSGAADTQYF
TRBV4-1,TRBJ2-7,CASSQGQSSYEQYF
TRBV18,TRBJ1-2,CASSQGGSNYGYTF
TRBV29-1,TRBJ2-7,CSVDVRGNAYEQYF
TRBV6-1,TRBJ2-7,CASSITRDLSYEQYF
TRBV20-1,TRBJ2-3,CSANKGDTQYF
TRBV6-2/TRBV6-3,TRBJ2-1,CASSTRLAEQFF
TRBV20-1,TRBJ2-7,CSARNPGPASGGTFVYEQYF
TRBV5-4,TRBJ1-1,CASSLINTEAFF
TRBV3-1,TRBJ2-3,CASSPGRGAESSTDTQYF
TRBV7-9,TRBJ2-7,CASSIRDGVDEQYF
TRBV25-1,TRBJ2-3,CASRETGGLTDTQYF
TRBV7-6,TRBJ1-5,CASSLYQGGAWPQHF
TRBV6-5,TRBJ2-5,CASSYLAGDSQGTQYF
TRBV25-1,TRBJ2-1,CASTSIAQGAEQFF
TRBV20-1,TRBJ2-5,CSAREALTQETQYF